This T cell receptor beta chain was recorded in a study of CD8 T cells in Susac syndrome. The RNA input was 0.5 to 1 ug, and it was reverse transcribed with random hexamers. One entry per CDR3 protein results from TCRdb running MiXCR on the immunoSEQ multiplex PCR reads. The sample shows about 160,000 distinct CDR3 sequences, approximately 95% of them seen only once. Between the trimmed V and J ends, which lost 5 bases and 7 bases, there was a span of 17 bases. Germline V lookup: CDR1 GTSNPN, CDR2 SVGIG (reference sequence). CDR3 length: 13 residues. The receptor comes from a human donor with Susac syndrome. The sample comprised CD4+ T cells from PBMCs. This chain uses TRBV30 with TRBJ1-1; D possibly corresponds to TRBD1 (6 bases). The DNA of the CDR3 is TGTGCCTGGCGGACAGCTTTGAAGGGTGAAGCTTTCTTT. Translating gives CAWRTALKGEAFF.